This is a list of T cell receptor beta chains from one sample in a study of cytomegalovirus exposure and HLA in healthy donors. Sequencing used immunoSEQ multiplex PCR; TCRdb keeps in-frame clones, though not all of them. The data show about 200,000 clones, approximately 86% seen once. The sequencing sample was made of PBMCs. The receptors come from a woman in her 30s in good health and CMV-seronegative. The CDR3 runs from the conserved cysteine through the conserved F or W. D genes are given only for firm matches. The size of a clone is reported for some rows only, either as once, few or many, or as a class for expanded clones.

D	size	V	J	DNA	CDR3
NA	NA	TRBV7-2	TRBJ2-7	TGTGCCAGCAGCTTAACTCGGGAGAGTGTATACGAGCAGTACTTC	CASSLTRESVYEQYF
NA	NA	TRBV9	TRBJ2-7	TGTGCCAGCAGCGTAGATGGCGGGATCGGCGAGCAGTACTTC	CASSVDGGIGEQYF
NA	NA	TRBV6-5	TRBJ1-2	TGTGCCAGCAGGCCTCACAGGCGTAACTATGGCTACACCTTC	CASRPHRRNYGYTF
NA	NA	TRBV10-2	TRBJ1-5	TGCGCCAGCAGTGAGGACAGCCACAATCGGCCCCAGCATTTT	CASSEDSHNRPQHF
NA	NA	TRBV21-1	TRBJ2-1	TGTGCCAGCAGCAAAGCGCTTTGTTCCGGGACAGACCCGTACAATGAGCAGTTCTTC	CASSKALCSGTDPYNEQFF
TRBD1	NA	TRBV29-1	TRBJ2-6	TGCAGCGTCCCTTTCGGACAGGGTTTTTCTGGGGCCAACGTCCTGACTTTC	CSVPFGQGFSGANVLTF
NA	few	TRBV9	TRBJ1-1	TGTGCCAGCAGCGTAGGGGGGGGGCAGCACACTGAAGCTTTCTTT	CASSVGGGQHTEAFF
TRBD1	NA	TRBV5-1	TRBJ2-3	TGCGCCAGCAGCTTGGACAGGGGTACAGATACGCAGTATTTT	CASSLDRGTDTQYF
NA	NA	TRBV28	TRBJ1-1	TGTGCCAGCAGTTTTAGGGGGGGGGCGAGAGACACTGAAGCTTTCTTT	CASSFRGGARDTEAFF
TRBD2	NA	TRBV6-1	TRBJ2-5	TGTGCCAGCAGTGAAGCGCAGCTAGCGGGGGCAGAGACCCAGTACTTC	CASSEAQLAGAETQYF
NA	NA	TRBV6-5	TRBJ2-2	TGTGCCAGCAGGGAGGGAGTAGATATCACCGGGGAGCTGTTTTTT	CASREGVDITGELFF
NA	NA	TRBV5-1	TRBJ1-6	TGCGCCAGCAGCCCGGGGGGTCGAGATTCACCCCTCCACTTT	CASSPGGRDSPLHF
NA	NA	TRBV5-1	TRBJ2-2	TGCGCCAGCAGCTTGGAATACCCTCTTGAGGGCACCGGGGAGCTGTTTTTT	CASSLEYPLEGTGELFF
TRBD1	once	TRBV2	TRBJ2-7	TGTGCCAGCAGCGACCCCGGGACAGTCTCCTACGAGCAGTACTTC	CASSDPGTVSYEQYF
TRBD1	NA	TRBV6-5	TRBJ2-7	TGTGCCGGCTCCAGGGGGCCCCGCTACGAGCAGTACTTC	CAGSRGPRYEQYF
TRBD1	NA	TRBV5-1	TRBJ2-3	TGCGCCAGCAGCTGGGACAGGCAGACAGATACGCAGTATTTT	CASSWDRQTDTQYF
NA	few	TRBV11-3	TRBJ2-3	TGTGCCAGCAGCTTAGATCGGGTAGATACGCAGTATTTT	CASSLDRVDTQYF
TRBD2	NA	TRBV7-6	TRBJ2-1	TGTGCCAGCAGCTCGGGACTAGCGGGGGGGAGAAGTGAGCAGTTCTTC	CASSSGLAGGRSEQFF
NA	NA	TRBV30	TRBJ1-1	TGTGCCTGGAGTGCTACGGGTGTGACTGAAGCTTTCTTT	CAWSATGVTEAFF
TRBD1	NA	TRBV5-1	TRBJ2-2	TGCGCCAGCAGCGTAACCGGACAGGGGTCCGCCGGGGAGCTGTTTTTT	CASSVTGQGSAGELFF
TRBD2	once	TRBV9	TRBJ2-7	TGTGCCAGCAGCGTCGGGGCGGGGGGGTTCTACGAGCAGTACTTC	CASSVGAGGFYEQYF
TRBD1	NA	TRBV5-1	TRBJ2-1	TGCGCCAGCAGCGGAGACAGGGGGCGGTTTAATAGGAATGAGCAGTTCTTC	CASSGDRGRFNRNEQFF
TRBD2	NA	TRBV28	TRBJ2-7	TGTGCCAGCAGTTTCGTCCTGGCGGGAGTCAGAGAGCAGTACTTC	CASSFVLAGVREQYF
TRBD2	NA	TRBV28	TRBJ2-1	TGTGCCAGCAGTTTCCTGCGACTAGCGAGCTCCTACAATGAGCAGTTCTTC	CASSFLRLASSYNEQFF
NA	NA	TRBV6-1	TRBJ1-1	TGTGCCAGCAGTCGACAGTACTTTGCTTTCTTT	CASSRQYFAFF
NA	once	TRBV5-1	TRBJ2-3	TGCGCCAGCAGCTTGGGTGGGGGCGGGACAGATACGCAGTATTTT	CASSLGGGGTDTQYF